One sample yielded the 26 T cell receptor beta chains listed below, sequenced in a study of T cells expressing NK-cell markers. One entry per CDR3 protein, without DNA, is what TCRdb gives after re-calling the 5' RACE reads. This table holds some 440,000 distinct CDR3 sequences. Sequencing was performed on blood T cells: a sorted CD56 or NKG2C T cell subset, CD4+ or CD8+ T cells, or bulk PBMC T cells (not recorded which). The receptors stem from a woman in her 50s in good health.

The chain uses TRBV24-1 and TRBJ2-1; there is no DNA to check the TCRdb D call of TRBD2. The CDR3 loop spans 12 amino acids. CDR1 and CDR2 (germline): KGHDR, SFDVKD. The CDR3 sequence: CATEERYNEQFF.

The V and J genes are TRBV3-1 and TRBJ1-2. Germline CDR1 is LGHDT and CDR2 is YNNKEL (reference sequence). The CDR3 runs 14 residues. The CDR3 sequence: CASSQASGTYGYTF.

The chain employs TRBV27 and TRBJ1-5; TCRdb calls TRBD1, which cannot be checked without DNA. There are 14 residues in the CDR3. From germline, CDR1 is MNHEY and CDR2 SMNVEV (reference sequence). CDR3 residues: CASRRTGANQPQHF.

This sequence joins TRBV4-1 and TRBJ2-3. Germline lookup yields CDR1 MGHRA and CDR2 YSYEKL. This CDR3 contains 13 residues. The CDR3 protein is CASSRFRTDTQYF.

The genes are TRBV6-5 and TRBJ2-3; TCRdb proposes TRBD1, but this gene call is untestable without DNA. CDR3 length: 16 amino acids. The germline V gene has CDR1 MNHEY and CDR2 SVGAGI. CDR3 sequence: CASRTTGGSLTDTQYF.

The rearrangement joins TRBV10-2 to TRBJ1-1; TCRdb reports TRBD1, a call that lacks DNA to check it against. The CDR3 loop spans 15 amino acids. Germline V gene data show CDR1 as WSHSY and CDR2 as SAAADI. CDR3 region: CASIGQEPLNTEAFF.

The chain uses TRBV11-1 and TRBJ2-6; TCRdb selects TRBD2, and the lack of DNA leaves this call unchecked. The length of the CDR3 is 16 residues. Germline V lookup: CDR1 SGHAT, CDR2 FQDESV (reference sequence). The CDR3 region is CASSPSGGTGANVLTF.

This sequence joins TRBV11-2 and TRBJ2-5; TCRdb indicates TRBD2, and absent DNA this call remains unverified. This CDR3 has 14 amino acids. Germline CDR1 reads SGHAT; CDR2 reads FQNNGV. The chain's CDR3 is CASSFTSEQETQYF.

This sequence joins TRBV25-1 and TRBJ2-3; TCRdb lists TRBD2, though no DNA is available to test this call. CDR1 and CDR2 from the germline V gene are MGHDK and SYGVNS. The CDR3 totals 16 residues. The CDR3 here is CASSERLAGITDTQYF.

The rearrangement links TRBV5-1 to TRBJ1-1; TCRdb's assignment of TRBD1 cannot be checked, as there is no DNA. Germline lookup yields CDR1 SGHRS and CDR2 YFSETQ. CDR3 size: 14 residues. CDR3 in amino acids: CASRRTGGETEAFF.

The chain carries TRBV7-6 and TRBJ1-2; TCRdb selects TRBD1, and the lack of DNA leaves this call unchecked. Germline CDR1 and CDR2: SGHVS and FNYEAQ. The CDR3 is made up of 13 amino acids. CDR3 amino acids: CASSRTGVGGYTF.

The rearrangement joins TRBV20-1 to TRBJ2-2; TCRdb selects TRBD2, and the lack of DNA leaves this call unchecked. The length of the CDR3 is 15 residues. Germline V CDR1 and CDR2: DFQATT, SNEGSKA (reference sequence). The CDR3 loop is CSARGPAEVPGELFF.

The gene calls are TRBV20-1 and TRBJ2-1; TCRdb's D call of TRBD2 is untestable without DNA. CDR3 length: 15 residues. Germline V CDR1 and CDR2: DFQATT, SNEGSKA (reference sequence). CDR3 residues: CSARDLTRLYNEQFF.

The chain uses TRBV19 and TRBJ2-3; as DNA is missing, the TRBD2 call by TCRdb cannot be tested. This CDR3 is 16 amino acids long. Germline CDR1 and CDR2: LNHDA and SQIVND (reference sequence). This chain's CDR3 is CASSMSTSGRPDTQYF.

The chain links TRBV6-2 or TRBV6-3 to TRBJ2-3; lacking DNA, the TRBD2 call made by TCRdb goes unchecked. The germline V gene has CDR1 MNHEY and CDR2 SVGEGT. The CDR3 contains 13 residues. The CDR3 loop reads CASQAGEKDTQYF.

This chain connects TRBV20-1 to TRBJ2-5; the TRBD1 assignment by TCRdb is unverifiable without DNA. Germline assignment: CDR1 DFQATT and CDR2 SNEGSKA (reference sequence). This CDR3 contains 12 residues. This chain's CDR3 is CSATGPTETQYF.

J is TRBJ2-5 and V is TRBV20-1; TCRdb's assignment of TRBD2 cannot be checked, as there is no DNA. The CDR3 spans 15 residues. Germline-derived CDR1 and CDR2 are DFQATT and SNEGSKA (reference sequence). Here the CDR3 reads CSAPGLAGEGETQYF.

The chain is built from TRBV12-3 or TRBV12-4 and TRBJ2-3. The CDR3 runs 15 residues. Here the CDR3 reads CASRLSTVSTDTQYF.

The CDR3 reads CASSLRGESEQYF. The J gene is TRBJ2-7, the V gene TRBV12-3 or TRBV12-4; the D gene TCRdb calls, TRBD1, cannot be checked with no DNA. CDR3 length equals 13 residues.

This sequence joins TRBV20-1 and TRBJ2-7; TCRdb outputs TRBD2, but without DNA this stays unchecked. CDR3 length equals 17 residues. Germline V CDR1 and CDR2: DFQATT, SNEGSKA (reference sequence). CDR3 region: CSARDPGTSGHREEQYF.

The chain uses TRBV6-6 and TRBJ2-1; TCRdb selects TRBD2, and the lack of DNA leaves this call unchecked. Germline V CDR1 and CDR2: MNHNY, SVGAGI (reference sequence). The CDR3 spans 18 residues. This CDR3 reads CASSPTSGRAGAYNEQFF.

CDR3 loop: CASSFGQADSGNTIYF. This sequence joins TRBV7-8 and TRBJ1-3. CDR3 length equals 16 residues. Germline CDR1 SGHVS, CDR2 FQNEAQ.

This rearrangement joins TRBV30 to TRBJ2-1; TCRdb calls TRBD2, which cannot be checked without DNA. The CDR3 runs to 14 residues. Germline lookup yields CDR1 GTSNPN and CDR2 SVGIG (reference sequence). CDR3: CAWDPLAGANEQFF.

This chain uses TRBV20-1 with TRBJ2-7; TCRdb's D gene call, TRBD2, goes unchecked for lack of DNA. Germline-derived CDR1 and CDR2 are DFQATT and SNEGSKA (reference sequence). The CDR3 contains 18 residues. The CDR3: CSARDSLLAGVAAYEQYF.

The chain joins TRBV20-1 to TRBJ2-6; TCRdb lists TRBD1, though no DNA is available to test this call. The CDR3 spans 16 residues. The V gene's germline CDR1 is DFQATT and CDR2 SNEGSKA (reference sequence). The chain's CDR3 is CSARDPTGSGANVLTF.

The genes are TRBV24-1 and TRBJ2-1; TCRdb selects TRBD2, and the lack of DNA leaves this call unchecked. Germline-derived CDR1 and CDR2 are KGHDR and SFDVKD. The CDR3 covers 13 residues. This CDR3 reads CATSDFGPGEQFF.